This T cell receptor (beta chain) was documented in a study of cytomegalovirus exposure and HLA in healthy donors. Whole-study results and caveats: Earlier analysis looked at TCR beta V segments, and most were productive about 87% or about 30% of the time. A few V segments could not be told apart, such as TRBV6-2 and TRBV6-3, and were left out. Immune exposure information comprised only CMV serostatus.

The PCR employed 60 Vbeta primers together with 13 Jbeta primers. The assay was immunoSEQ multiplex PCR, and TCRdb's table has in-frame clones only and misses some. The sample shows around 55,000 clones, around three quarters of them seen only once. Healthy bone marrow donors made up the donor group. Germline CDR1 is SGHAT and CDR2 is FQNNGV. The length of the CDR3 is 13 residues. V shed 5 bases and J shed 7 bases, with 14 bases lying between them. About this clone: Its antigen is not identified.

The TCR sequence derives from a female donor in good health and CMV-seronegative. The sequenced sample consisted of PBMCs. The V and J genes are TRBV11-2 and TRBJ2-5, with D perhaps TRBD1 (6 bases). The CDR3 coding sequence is TGTGCCAGCAGCCCCCTTACAGGGTCGACCCAGTACTTC. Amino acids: CASSPLTGSTQYF.